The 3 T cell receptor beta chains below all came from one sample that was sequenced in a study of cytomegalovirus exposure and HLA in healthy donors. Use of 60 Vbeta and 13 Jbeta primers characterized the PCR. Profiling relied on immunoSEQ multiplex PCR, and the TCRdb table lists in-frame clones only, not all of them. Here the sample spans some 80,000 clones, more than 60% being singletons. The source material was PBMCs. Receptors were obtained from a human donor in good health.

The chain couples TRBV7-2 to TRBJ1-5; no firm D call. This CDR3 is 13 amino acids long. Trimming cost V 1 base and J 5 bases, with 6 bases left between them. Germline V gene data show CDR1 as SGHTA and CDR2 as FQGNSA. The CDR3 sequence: CASSLGWHQPQHF. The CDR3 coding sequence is TGTGCCAGCAGCTTAGGATGGCATCAGCCCCAGCATTTT.

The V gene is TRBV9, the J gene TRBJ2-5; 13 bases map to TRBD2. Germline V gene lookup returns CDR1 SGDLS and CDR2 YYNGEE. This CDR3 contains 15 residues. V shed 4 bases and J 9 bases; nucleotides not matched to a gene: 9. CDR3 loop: CASSQGTSGVCAQYF. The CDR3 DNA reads TGTGCCAGCAGCCAAGGGACTAGCGGGGTGTGCGCCCAGTACTTC. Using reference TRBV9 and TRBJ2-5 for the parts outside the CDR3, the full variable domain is DSGVTQTPKHLITATGQRVTLRCSPRSGDLSVYWYQQSLDQGLQFLIQYYNGEERAKGNILERFSAQQFPDLHSELNLSSLELGDSALYFCASSQGTSGVCAQYFGPGTRLLVL.

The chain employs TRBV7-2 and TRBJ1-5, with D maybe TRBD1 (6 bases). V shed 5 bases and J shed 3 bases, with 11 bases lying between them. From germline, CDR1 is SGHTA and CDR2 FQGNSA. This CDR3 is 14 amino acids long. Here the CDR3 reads CASSPGQNNQPQHF. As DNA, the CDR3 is TGTGCCAGCAGCCCCGGACAGAACAATCAGCCCCAGCATTTT.